Listed here is a single T cell receptor (beta chain). What it binds is not known. This same CDR3 is encoded by further DNA sequences in the sample. The donors were part of the validation cohort, which consisted of some 120 subjects and was separate from the first cohort of about 650 subjects. V gave up 2 bases and J gave up 0 bases, with 2 bases separating them. The CDR3 runs to 12 residues. Germline CDR1 is GTSNPN and CDR2 is SVGIG (reference sequence). This record comes from a study of cytomegalovirus exposure and HLA in healthy donors. The table came from immunoSEQ multiplex PCR; TCRdb's copy has only in-frame clones and leaves some out. The repertoire holds 300,000 to 400,000 clones, with more than 80% as singletons. General study points: In a later analysis, first-cohort TCR clusters were found to tend to co-occur in the 100 to 150 validation repertoires. There were about 160 TCR beta chains listed as cytomegalovirus-associated. Rare TCR sequences predominated, though certain public TCRs were found in many donors.

The V call is TRBV30, the J call TRBJ1-5; D is unclear. The origin of this receptor is a woman aged 18-35 years in good health and CMV-seronegative. The sequenced sample was PBMCs. The DNA of the CDR3 is TGTGCCTGGAGTTATAGCAATCAGCCCCAGCATTTT. This gives the protein CAWSYSNQPQHF.